The 27 T cell receptor beta chains given below trace back to one sample, sequenced in a study of shared T cell receptors in the human thymus. Profiled with immunoSEQ multiplex PCR; TCRdb holds only in-frame clones, not every one. The table includes approximately 660,000 clones, approximately 90% detected once. These data also formed part of another study, on human thymus T cells.

Sequencing input: thymocytes. The receptors originated from a boy under two years old with a congenital heart defect.

The chain has TRBV7-2 and TRBJ2-5; no definite D call. CDR3 length equals 13 residues. With 2 bases removed from V and 5 bases from J, the gap between germline ends came to 9 bases. CDR1 and CDR2 from the germline V gene are SGHTA and FQGNSA. CDR3 sequence (DNA): TGTGCCAGCAGCTTATCTAGTTTCGAGACCCAGTACTTC. It is translated as CASSLSSFETQYF. Full variable domain (missing parts from reference TRBV7-2 and TRBJ2-5): GAGVSQSPSNKVTEKGKDVELRCDPISGHTALYWYRQSLGQGLEFLIYFQGNSAPDKSGLPSDRFSAERTGGSVSTLTIQRTQQEDSAVYLCASSLSSFETQYFGPGTRLLVL.

This clone was seen just once. This chain joins TRBV11-2 and TRBJ2-3, with D possibly matching TRBD2 (6 bases). This CDR3 is 14 amino acids long. CDR1 and CDR2 from the germline V gene are SGHAT and FQNNGV. V gave up 2 bases and J gave up 2 bases, with 8 bases separating them. The CDR3 spells CASSLTGDTDTQYF. The CDR3 DNA follows: TGTGCCAGCAGCTTAACGGGGGACACAGATACGCAGTATTTT.

A single count supports this clone. The same CDR3 is also encoded by other DNA sequences in this sample. The V gene is TRBV27, the J gene TRBJ2-5, with 7 positions matching TRBD2. The CDR3 spans 14 residues. CDR1 is MNHEY and CDR2 is SMNVEV in the germline V gene (reference sequence). With V trimmed by 5 bases and J by 5 bases, 8 bases remained unmatched. DNA of the CDR3: TGTGCCAGCAGTCTTTGGGCGGGGGAGGAGACCCAGTACTTC. Amino acids: CASSLWAGEETQYF.

A few counts support this clone. The chain employs TRBV19 and TRBJ2-1; no definite D call. Germline V gene lookup returns CDR1 LNHDA and CDR2 SQIVND (reference sequence). CDR3 size: 16 residues. V lost 2 bases and J lost 2, with 13 bases in between. DNA of the CDR3: TGTGCCAGTAGTATAATTGGGCGAAGAACCTACAATGAGCAGTTCTTC. This sequence encodes CASSIIGRRTYNEQFF.

The CDR3 region has the DNA TGTGCCAGCACCACGGACAGGGACGGGGACAATGAGCAGTTCTTC. Protein sequence: CASTTDRDGDNEQFF. This chain joins TRBV6-5 and TRBJ2-1; 8 bases map to TRBD1. The CDR3 spans 15 residues. The junction had 10 bases not matched to a gene; V was cut back by 7 bases and J by 5 bases. Germline lookup yields CDR1 MNHEY and CDR2 SVGAGI.

The J gene is TRBJ2-1, the V gene TRBV10-3, with 14 bases identical to TRBD2. V dropped 7 bases and J dropped 5; count of bases not matched to a gene: 4. Germline V gene sequence: CDR1 ENHRY, CDR2 SYGVKD. CDR3 size: 15 residues. CDR3 amino acids: CAITRTSGGNNEQFF. As DNA, the CDR3 is TGTGCCATCACCAGGACTAGCGGGGGGAACAATGAGCAGTTCTTC.

This clone has a single count. The chain has TRBV28 and TRBJ1-2; 9 nucleotides align to TRBD1. Per germline, CDR1 MDHEN and CDR2 SYDVKM. Germline trimming cut 3 bases from V and 8 bases from J; bases unmatched to any gene: 7. The CDR3 consists of 14 residues. Here the CDR3 DNA reads TGTGCCAGCAGTTTCTCCCGGACAGGGGTAGGCTACACCTTC. It codes for CASSFSRTGVGYTF.

This clone came up once. The chain carries TRBV7-2 and TRBJ2-7; 8 nucleotides agree with TRBD1. V lost 4 bases to trimming and J lost 2 bases; unmatched junction nucleotides: 10. CDR3 length equals 16 residues. CDR1 SGHTA and CDR2 FQGNSA come from the germline V gene. CDR3 in DNA: TGTGCCAGCAGCTCCCGGACAGGGCTATACCCCTACGAGCAGTACTTC. It specifies CASSSRTGLYPYEQYF.

The V gene is TRBV27, the J gene TRBJ2-1; perhaps TRBD1 as D (6 bases). This CDR3 is 15 amino acids long. Germline loops: CDR1 MNHEY, CDR2 SMNVEV (reference sequence). V was shortened by 7 bases and J by 6 bases, with 19 bases between the two germline ends. The CDR3 DNA reads as TGTGCCAGCACGAAGGATCTGAGGGGGTCCAATGAGCAGTTCTTC. Its translation is CASTKDLRGSNEQFF.

This chain uses TRBV14 with TRBJ2-7; TRBD2 is a possible D gene (6 bases). Germline loops: CDR1 SGHDN, CDR2 FVKESK. This CDR3 has 18 amino acids. Trimming removed 1 base at V and 6 bases at J, with 25 bases between. Here the CDR3 reads CASSQAVKIPREYPEQYF. The CDR3 DNA reads as TGTGCCAGCAGCCAAGCAGTTAAAATACCTCGGGAGTACCCCGAGCAGTACTTC.

This chain uses TRBV27 with TRBJ2-2; possibly TRBD2 for D (6 bases). Trimming removed 2 bases at V and 3 bases at J, with 13 bases between. This CDR3 region has 16 residues. Germline lookup yields CDR1 MNHEY and CDR2 SMNVEV (reference sequence). CDR3 in amino acids: CASSLRGGLHTGELFF. In nucleotides, the CDR3 is TGTGCCAGCAGTTTAAGGGGAGGCCTCCACACCGGGGAGCTGTTTTTT.

The chain is built from TRBV27 and TRBJ1-1; TRBD1 agrees at 7 bases. Germline V gives CDR1 MNHEY, CDR2 SMNVEV (reference sequence). With V trimmed by 1 base and J by 3 bases, 17 bases remained unmatched. CDR3 length: 19 residues. CDR3 protein: CASSLFSGQIEGWDTEAFF. The CDR3 DNA reads as TGTGCCAGCAGTTTATTTTCGGGACAGATTGAGGGGTGGGACACTGAAGCTTTCTTT.

The chain joins TRBV10-2 to TRBJ2-7; 10 positions agree with TRBD2. The CDR3 covers 19 residues. Trimming took 6 bases from V and 4 from J; bases not matched to a gene: 21. Germline CDR1 and CDR2: WSHSY and SAAADI. CDR3 sequence (DNA): TGCGCCAGCAGCCCACGCCCACGCCAACCGGGACTAGCGCTATACGAGCAGTACTTC. Encoded protein: CASSPRPRQPGLALYEQYF.

The chain employs TRBV15 and TRBJ2-7; TRBD2 might be the D (6 bases). Deletions cut 1 base from V and 3 bases from J, with 16 bases between. Germline assignment: CDR1 LNHNV and CDR2 YYDKDF (reference sequence). This CDR3 region has 16 residues. The CDR3: CATSRGRGSGFYEQYF. CDR3 nucleotides: TGTGCCACCAGCAGAGGCCGTGGTAGCGGATTCTACGAGCAGTACTTC. The full variable domain, in which reference TRBV15 and TRBJ2-7 provide the parts outside the CDR3, is DAMVIQNPRYQVTQFGKPVTLSCSQTLNHNVMYWYQQKSSQAPKLLFHYYDKDFNNEADTPDNFQSRRPNTSFCFLDIRSPGLGDTAMYLCATSRGRGSGFYEQYFGPGTRLTVT.

The V gene is TRBV27, the J gene TRBJ2-2; 12 bases fit TRBD2. Germline trimming cut 2 bases from V and 6 bases from J; bases unmatched to any gene: 1. The CDR3 is made up of 15 amino acids. Germline V gives CDR1 MNHEY, CDR2 SMNVEV (reference sequence). This chain's CDR3 is CASSLTSGRSGELFF. The CDR3 DNA is TGTGCCAGCAGTTTAACTAGCGGGAGGTCCGGGGAGCTGTTTTTT.

The gene calls are TRBV19 and TRBJ2-1; 7 bases are a match to TRBD1. With 0 bases clipped from V and 8 bases from J, the junction kept 13 bases outside the gene matches. CDR1 and CDR2 from the germline V gene are LNHDA and SQIVND (reference sequence). The CDR3 has 17 amino acids. The CDR3 DNA is TGTGCCAGTAGTATAGATTATGGGCGACAGGGTCACGATGAGCAGTTCTTC. This gives the protein CASSIDYGRQGHDEQFF.

The chain employs TRBV15 and TRBJ2-3, with 9 bases identical to TRBD1. This CDR3 region has 21 residues. The germline gives CDR1 LNHNV, CDR2 YYDKDF (reference sequence). Trimming took 3 bases from V and 3 from J; bases not matched to a gene: 22. Written as DNA, the CDR3 is TGTGCCACCAGCAGTTTCCGTCCGGGACAGGGAGAACTAACCATTACAGATACGCAGTATTTT. Its translation is CATSSFRPGQGELTITDTQYF.

This clone was picked up one time. The chain links TRBV30 to TRBJ2-7, with 7 bases matching TRBD2. V gave up 0 bases and J gave up 3 bases; unmatched junction bases: 5. The V gene's germline CDR1 is GTSNPN and CDR2 SVGIG (reference sequence). This CDR3 has 14 residues. In DNA, the CDR3 is TGTGCCTGGAGTGTACATGGGGGGGGCTACGAGCAGTACTTC. It yields the protein CAWSVHGGGYEQYF.

The chain couples TRBV4-2 to TRBJ2-5; 8 nucleotides agree with TRBD2. CDR1 and CDR2 from the germline V gene are LGHNA and YNFKEQ. The CDR3 length is 17 residues. The junction had 10 bases not matched to a gene; V was cut back by 1 base and J by 3 bases. CDR3 DNA: TGTGCCAGCAGCCAAGTGGGGTCGGGAGGGCCGGAAGAGACCCAGTACTTC. Amino acid sequence: CASSQVGSGGPEETQYF.

The chain links TRBV4-1 to TRBJ2-6; no clear D. Germline V gene lookup returns CDR1 MGHRA and CDR2 YSYEKL. Trimming removed 0 bases from V and 4 bases from J, with 16 bases in between. The CDR3 covers 18 residues. DNA for the CDR3: TGCGCCAGCAGCCAAGACCCCCTAGGTGGTCGCGGGGCCAACGTCCTGACTTTC. Translated: CASSQDPLGGRGANVLTF.

In DNA form, the CDR3 reads TGTGCCAGCAGCCAAGATAGTAAGACTAAGACTTACGAGCAGTACTTC. Translating it yields CASSQDSKTKTYEQYF. The chain joins TRBV4-2 to TRBJ2-7, with a tentative D call TRBD2 (5 bases). V was pared by 0 bases and J by 4 bases, with 16 bases between. This CDR3 has 16 amino acids. Germline V gene lookup returns CDR1 LGHNA and CDR2 YNFKEQ.

The chain links TRBV14 to TRBJ2-2; 7 bases fit TRBD2. The CDR3 consists of 16 residues. V gave up 5 bases and J gave up 2 bases; unmatched junction bases: 8. CDR1 is SGHDN, CDR2 FVKESK, per germline. CDR3 bases: TGTGCCAGCAGCTTCAGCGGGACCCCTAACACCGGGGAGCTGTTTTTT. It encodes CASSFSGTPNTGELFF.

V gene TRBV5-1 combines with J gene TRBJ2-5; no clear D gene. V gave up 3 bases and J gave up 2 bases, with 2 bases separating them. This CDR3 spans 11 amino acids. Germline values: CDR1 SGHRS, CDR2 YFSETQ. CDR3 DNA sequence: TGCGCCAGCAGCTCTCAAGAGACCCAGTACTTC. This translates into CASSSQETQYF.

The chain links TRBV7-2 to TRBJ2-7; 7 bases are shared with TRBD2. The junction had 7 bases not matched to a gene; V was cut back by 5 bases and J by 0 bases. From germline, CDR1 is SGHTA and CDR2 FQGNSA. The CDR3 totals 15 residues. CDR3 sequence: CASSATPGGSYEQYF. The CDR3 bases are TGTGCCAGCAGCGCAACCCCGGGGGGCTCCTACGAGCAGTACTTC.

This CDR3 is CATSLPPGQGSHEQFF. Here the CDR3 DNA reads TGTGCCACCTCACTCCCGCCGGGACAGGGCTCTCATGAGCAGTTCTTC. This chain joins TRBV2 and TRBJ2-1; 9 bases map to TRBD1. There are 16 residues in the CDR3. After removal of 10 bases from V and 8 bases from J, the junction contained 18 bases not matched to a gene. Germline CDR1 is SNHLY and CDR2 is FYNNEI.

The gene calls are TRBV19 and TRBJ1-1, with D possibly being TRBD1 (5 bases). Germline loops: CDR1 LNHDA, CDR2 SQIVND (reference sequence). Trimming shortened V by 3 bases and J by 0 bases, and 17 bases separated the two germline ends. The CDR3 has 17 residues. DNA for the CDR3: TGTGCCAGTAGTATGGGTGGGGCAGGTAAGATGAACACTGAAGCTTTCTTT. Protein product: CASSMGGAGKMNTEAFF.

The chain has TRBV7-8 and TRBJ2-7, with TRBD2 identical over 7 bases. V gave up 2 bases and J gave up 4 bases; unmatched junction bases: 11. This CDR3 is 16 amino acids long. Germline assignment: CDR1 SGHVS and CDR2 FQNEAQ. The CDR3 sequence: CASSLYREALPYEQYF. The CDR3, as DNA: TGTGCCAGCAGCTTATATCGGGAGGCCCTCCCGTACGAGCAGTACTTC.